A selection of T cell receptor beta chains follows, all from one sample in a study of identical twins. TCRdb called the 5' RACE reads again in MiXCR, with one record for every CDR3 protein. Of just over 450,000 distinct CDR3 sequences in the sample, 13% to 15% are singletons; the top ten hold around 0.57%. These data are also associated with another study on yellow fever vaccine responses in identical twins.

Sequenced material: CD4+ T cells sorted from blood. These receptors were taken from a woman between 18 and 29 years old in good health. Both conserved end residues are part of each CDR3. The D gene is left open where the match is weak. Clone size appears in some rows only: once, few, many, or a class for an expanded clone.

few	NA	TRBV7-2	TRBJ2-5	TGTGCCAGCAGCTTAGGAAGGTTTATTGGGGAGACCCAGTACTTC	CASSLGRFIGETQYF
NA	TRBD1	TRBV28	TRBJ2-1	TGTGCCAGCAGTGTTACAGGGGCGCCGATCTTC	CASSVTGAPIF
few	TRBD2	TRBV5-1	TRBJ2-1	TGCGCCAGCAGCCGACGGACTAGCGGGGGGGATTATCCCTACAATGAGCAGTTCTTC	CASSRRTSGGDYPYNEQFF
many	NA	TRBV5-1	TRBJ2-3	TGCGCCAGCAGCTTGGCCTCCAGGGGCCCCACAGATACGCAGTATTTT	CASSLASRGPTDTQYF
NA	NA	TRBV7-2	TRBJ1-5	TGTGCCAGCAGTGTGGACGGAAGGGCCAGCCAGCCCCAGCATTTT	CASSVDGRASQPQHF
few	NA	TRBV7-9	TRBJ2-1	TGTGCCAGCAGCTTAGTACAGATCGGGAATGAGCAGTTCTTC	CASSLVQIGNEQFF
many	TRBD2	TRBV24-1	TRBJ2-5	TGTGCCACCAGTGAGCCGGGACTAGCGGGGGCTCGAGAGACCCAGTACTTC	CATSEPGLAGARETQYF
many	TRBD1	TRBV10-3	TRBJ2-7	TGTGCCATCAGTGGAGCTCGGGACAGGGGTTCCGAGCAGTACTTC	CAISGARDRGSEQYF
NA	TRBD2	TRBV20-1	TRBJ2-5	TGCAGTGCTATCACCGGGACTAGCGGACAGACCCAGTACTTC	CSAITGTSGQTQYF
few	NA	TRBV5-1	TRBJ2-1	TGCGCCAGCAGCTTGGAGCAGACCGCTAAGTTCTTC	CASSLEQTAKFF
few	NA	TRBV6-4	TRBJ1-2	TGTGCCAGCAGAAGCCCGGCACAGGGAGTTTTTGGCTACACCTTC	CASRSPAQGVFGYTF
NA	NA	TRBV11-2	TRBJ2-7	TGTGCCAGCAGCTTAGACATCCAGCAGTACTTC	CASSLDIQQYF
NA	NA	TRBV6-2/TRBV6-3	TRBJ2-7	TGTGCCAGCTCGTTTCCCCCACCCCCGGGGGAGCAGTACTTC	CASSFPPPPGEQYF
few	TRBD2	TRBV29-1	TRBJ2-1	TGCAGCGTTGTGGGGAGCGGGAGTTTTGATGAGCAGTTCTTC	CSVVGSGSFDEQFF
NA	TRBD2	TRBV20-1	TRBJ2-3	TGCAGTGCTAGAGTGCCGACTAGCGGAGAGGGGGATACGCAGTATTTT	CSARVPTSGEGDTQYF
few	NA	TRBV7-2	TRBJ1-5	TGTGCCAGCAGCTTAGCCACAGGAAGCAATCAGCCCCAGCATTTT	CASSLATGSNQPQHF
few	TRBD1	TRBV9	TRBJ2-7	TGTGCCAGCAGCCTAAACCCCGGGACAGATTACTACGAGCAGTACTTC	CASSLNPGTDYYEQYF
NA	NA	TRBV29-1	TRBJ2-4	TGCAGCGTCCACACAGGGAAAGGCATTCAGTACTTC	CSVHTGKGIQYF
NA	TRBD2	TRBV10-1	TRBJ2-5	TGCGCCAGCACCGCTGTTTGGATAGCGGGGGAGGAGACCCAGTACTTC	CASTAVWIAGEETQYF
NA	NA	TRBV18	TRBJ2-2	TGTGCCAGCTCACCAGGGACGGTGAACACCGGGGAGCTGTTTTTT	CASSPGTVNTGELFF